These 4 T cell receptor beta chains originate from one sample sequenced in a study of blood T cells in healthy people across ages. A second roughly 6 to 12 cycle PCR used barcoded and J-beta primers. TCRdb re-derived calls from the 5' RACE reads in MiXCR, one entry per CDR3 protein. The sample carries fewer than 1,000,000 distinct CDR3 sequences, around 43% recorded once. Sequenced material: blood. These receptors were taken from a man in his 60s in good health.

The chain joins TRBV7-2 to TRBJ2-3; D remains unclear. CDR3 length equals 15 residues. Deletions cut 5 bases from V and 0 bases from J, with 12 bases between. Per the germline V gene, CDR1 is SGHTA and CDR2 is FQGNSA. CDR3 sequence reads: CASSPDGVSTDTQYF. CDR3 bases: TGTGCCAGCAGCCCTGACGGAGTAAGCACAGATACGCAGTATTTT.

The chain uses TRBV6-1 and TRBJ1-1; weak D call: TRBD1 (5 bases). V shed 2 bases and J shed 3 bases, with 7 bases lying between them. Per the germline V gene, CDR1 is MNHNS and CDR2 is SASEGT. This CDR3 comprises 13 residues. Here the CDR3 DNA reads TGTGCCAGCAGTGAACGGGGGGACACTGAAGCTTTCTTT. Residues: CASSERGDTEAFF.

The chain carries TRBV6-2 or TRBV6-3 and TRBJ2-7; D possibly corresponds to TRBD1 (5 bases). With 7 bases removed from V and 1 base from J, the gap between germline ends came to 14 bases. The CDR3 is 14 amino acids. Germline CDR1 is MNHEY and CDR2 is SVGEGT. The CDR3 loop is CASTDGKGSYEQYF. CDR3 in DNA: TGTGCCAGCACCGATGGGAAGGGGTCCTACGAGCAGTACTTC.

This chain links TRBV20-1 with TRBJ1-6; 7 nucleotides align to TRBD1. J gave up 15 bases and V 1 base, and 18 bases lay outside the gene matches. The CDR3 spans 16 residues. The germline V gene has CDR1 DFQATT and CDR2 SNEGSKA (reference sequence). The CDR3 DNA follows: TGCAGTGCTAGAGGTTCACCGACAGGGAACCAAGTAATCCTCCACTTT. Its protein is CSARGSPTGNQVILHF.